This TCR beta chain was sequenced during a study of cytomegalovirus exposure and HLA in healthy donors. For the study at large: A data release that came early held approximately 85 million unique TCRs from HLA-typed donors. Study-wide findings and caveats: There were some public TCRs occurring in many donors, but most TCR sequences were rare. The study flagged around 150 TCR beta chains as cytomegalovirus-associated. In most subjects, TCR beta sequences reportedly gave accurate predictions of HLA-A and HLA-B alleles.

Points on this clone: The antigen remains undetermined.

The CDR3 length is 15 residues. CDR1 is SGHDT and CDR2 is YYEEEE in the germline V gene. With 3 bases removed from V and 4 bases from J, the gap between germline ends came to 13 bases. Amplification used 60 Vbeta primers and 13 Jbeta primers. The data were produced by immunoSEQ multiplex PCR, yet TCRdb's version contains in-frame clones alone and is incomplete. The sample lists around 200,000 clones; approximately 80% were seen once. Sequencing input: PBMCs. The clonotype originates from a woman aged 40 to 50 in good health and CMV-seronegative. The chain carries TRBV5-6 and TRBJ2-2, with D maybe TRBD1 (5 bases). The CDR3 reads CASSWGGRGTGELFF. In DNA form, the CDR3 reads TGTGCCAGCAGCTGGGGCGGCCGCGGCACCGGGGAGCTGTTTTTT. The variable domain in full, completed from reference TRBV5-6 and TRBJ2-2, reads DAGVTQSPTHLIKTRGQQVTLRCSPKSGHDTVSWYQQALGQGPQFIFQYYEEEERQRGNFPDRFSGHQFPNYSSELNVNALLLGDSALYLCASSWGGRGTGELFFGEGSRLTVL.